This entry lists 24 T cell receptor beta chains sequenced from one sample in a study of human T cells and chemical hapten exposure. TCRdb re-derived calls from the RACE reads in MiXCR, one entry per CDR3 protein. The data contain 120,000 or so distinct CDR3 sequences, 12% to 15% of them singletons. Time point indicated: patch test 1, 2 weeks after DPC sensitization. Treatment denoted: therapeutic diphenylcyclopropenone sensitization with weekly scalp DPC. Source: whole blood, taken in connection with sensitization to the hapten diphenylcyclopropenone (DPC). Every receptor here comes from a man in his late teens or twenties with alopecia areata. Some clones in this sample may be carry-over from other donors' samples.

In this sample, this clonotype turned up many times. The chain is built from TRBV5-1 and TRBJ1-1; a possible D gene is TRBD1 (5 bases). The ends were cut back, 2 bases at V and 4 bases at J, with 12 bases in the middle. This CDR3 contains 14 residues. Germline V gives CDR1 SGHRS, CDR2 YFSETQ. CDR3 DNA sequence: TGCGCCAGCAGCTTCAAAGGGGAGGTCACTGAAGCTTTCTTT. It encodes CASSFKGEVTEAFF.

The genes are TRBV4-2 and TRBJ2-2, with D possibly matching TRBD1 (6 bases). This CDR3 comprises 16 residues. CDR1 LGHNA and CDR2 YNFKEQ come from the germline V gene. V lost 1 base and J 4 bases, leaving 13 bases between the germline ends. Written as DNA, the CDR3 is TGTGCCAGCAGCCAAGTGGGGGCTAGTGGCACCGGGGAGCTGTTTTTT. As protein: CASSQVGASGTGELFF.

This clonotype was detected many times. The chain joins TRBV4-3 to TRBJ1-1; no definite D call. Germline V gives CDR1 LGHNA, CDR2 YSLEER. V dropped 1 base and J dropped 11 bases, with 11 bases sitting between them. The CDR3 is 12 residues long. The CDR3 loop reads CASSQGDMSAFF. CDR3 DNA sequence: TGCGCCAGCAGCCAAGGAGACATGTCGGCTTTCTTT.

This clonotype has more than one count but fewer than ten. The rearrangement links TRBV5-1 to TRBJ1-1, with D possibly being TRBD1 (6 bases). From germline, CDR1 is SGHRS and CDR2 YFSETQ. V was pared by 4 bases and J by 3 bases, with 13 bases between. This CDR3 is built from 14 residues. The CDR3 bases are TGCGCCAGCAGCGTGGACAGACGGGACACTGAAGCTTTCTTT. It is translated as CASSVDRRDTEAFF.

The rearrangement joins TRBV3-1 to TRBJ1-4; D is uncertain. Germline CDR1 and CDR2: LGHDT and YNNKEL (reference sequence). Trimming shortened V by 0 bases and J by 8 bases, and 10 bases separated the two germline ends. The CDR3 has 14 amino acids. CDR3 amino acids: CASSQDRDKEKLFF. DNA for the CDR3: TGTGCCAGCAGCCAAGATCGTGATAAGGAAAAACTGTTTTTT. The entire variable domain, with the rest obtained from reference TRBV3-1 and TRBJ1-4, is as follows: DTAVSQTPKYLVTQMGNDKSIKCEQNLGHDTMYWYKQDSKKFLKIMFSYNNKELIINETVPNRFSPKSPDKAHLNLHINSLELGDSAVYFCASSQDRDKEKLFFGSGTQLSVL.

This clonotype has more than one count but fewer than ten. V usage is TRBV28 and J usage is TRBJ2-5; 13 bases are shared with TRBD2. J lost 5 bases, V lost 4 bases, and 4 bases had no gene match. The CDR3 has 15 residues. In germline, CDR1 is MDHEN, CDR2 SYDVKM. As DNA, the CDR3 is TGTGCCAGCAGTTCTACTAGCGGGGGGGCGGAGACCCAGTACTTC. Translated: CASSSTSGGAETQYF.

This clonotype was seen a few times. The chain employs TRBV12-5 and TRBJ1-6; D is unclear. The CDR3 length is 21 residues. V was pared by 0 bases and J by 0 bases, with 21 bases between. Germline assignment: CDR1 LGHNT and CDR2 FRNRAP. The CDR3 DNA is TGTGCTAGTGGTTTGGTACCTTTTAGTGACCCAACGAGCTCCTATAATTCACCCCTCCACTTT. This gives the protein CASGLVPFSDPTSSYNSPLHF.

J is TRBJ1-5 and V is TRBV5-5; D is ambiguous. CDR3 length equals 15 residues. Deletions cut 4 bases from V and 0 bases from J, with 11 bases between. CDR1 and CDR2 (germline): SGHKS, YYEKEE (reference sequence). The CDR3 sequence is CASSLQHYSNQPQHF. The CDR3 DNA follows: TGTGCCAGCAGCCTGCAGCATTATAGCAATCAGCCCCAGCATTTT.

This clonotype was observed a handful of times. This chain uses TRBV20-1 with TRBJ2-4; weak D call: TRBD1 (5 bases). The V gene's germline CDR1 is DFQATT and CDR2 SNEGSKA (reference sequence). This CDR3 region has 15 residues. V was shortened by 5 bases and J by 2 bases, with 16 bases between the two germline ends. CDR3 bases: TGCAGTGCTGGGGCTGGGGCTACTACCAAAAACATTCAGTACTTC. It codes for CSAGAGATTKNIQYF.

The table lists this clonotype with a few counts. The chain recombines TRBV11-3 with TRBJ1-6, with 8 positions matching TRBD1. This CDR3 is built from 15 residues. CDR1 and CDR2 (germline): SGHNT, YENEEA. Germline trimming cut 0 bases from V and 10 bases from J; bases unmatched to any gene: 5. The CDR3 DNA is TGTGCCAGCAGCTTAGAGGCAGGGGGCAGATCACCCCTCCACTTT. This encodes CASSLEAGGRSPLHF.

Turning to this clonotype: One end of the junction is discordant with germline, which a read error may explain. The chain is built from TRBV7-8 and TRBJ1-4; D is uncertain. The germline V gene encodes CDR1 SGHVS and CDR2 FQNEAQ. The CDR3 contains 15 residues. This CDR3 is CASGFSRRPLEKLFF. The CDR3 coding sequence is TGTGCCAGCGGCTTCTCCCGGCGGCCTCTTGAAAAACTGTTTTTT.

This clonotype was counted between two and nine times. The J gene is TRBJ1-3, the V gene TRBV4-1; no reliable D call. Deletions cut 10 bases from V and 2 bases from J, with 18 bases between. The CDR3 covers 15 residues. Germline V gene sequence: CDR1 MGHRA, CDR2 YSYEKL. CDR3 residues: CATASFPGTGNTIYF. The CDR3 coding sequence is TGCGCCACCGCGTCTTTCCCTGGGACTGGAAACACCATATATTTT.

Ten or more counts support this clonotype. The chain couples TRBV10-2 to TRBJ2-3, with 10 bases lining up with TRBD2. Trimming at V came to 7 bases and at J to 2 bases, leaving 3 bases not matched to a gene. Germline values: CDR1 WSHSY, CDR2 SAAADI. CDR3 size: 14 residues. The CDR3 loop reads CASTLAGDTDTQYF. Here the CDR3 DNA reads TGCGCCAGCACGCTAGCGGGGGACACAGATACGCAGTATTTT.

The gene calls are TRBV7-9 and TRBJ2-6; TRBD1 matches 7 bases. Germline values: CDR1 SEHNR, CDR2 FQNEAQ (reference sequence). V shed 5 bases and J 0 bases; nucleotides not matched to a gene: 13. The CDR3 is 19 residues long. The CDR3 sequence is CASSPGMDRWSSGANVLTF. The CDR3 DNA reads as TGTGCCAGCAGCCCGGGCATGGACAGGTGGAGCTCTGGGGCCAACGTCCTGACTTTC. Complete variable domain (other parts from reference TRBV7-9 and TRBJ2-6): DTGVSQNPRHKITKRGQNVTFRCDPISEHNRLYWYRQTLGQGPEFLTYFQNEAQLEKSRLLSDRFSAERPKGSFSTLEIQRTEQGDSAMYLCASSPGMDRWSSGANVLTFGAGSRLTVL.

This clonotype was observed a handful of times. The chain is built from TRBV5-5 and TRBJ2-2; D may be TRBD1 (5 bases). Looked up from germline, CDR1 is SGHKS and CDR2 is YYEKEE (reference sequence). The V gene lost 0 bases and the J gene lost 4 bases, with 10 bases spanning the gap. The CDR3 loop spans 15 amino acids. The CDR3 reads CASSLARRGTGELFF. CDR3 sequence (DNA): TGTGCCAGCAGCTTGGCCCGAAGGGGCACCGGGGAGCTGTTTTTT.

This clonotype was seen repeatedly, ten times or more. This rearrangement joins TRBV20-1 to TRBJ2-2, with TRBD2 identical over 10 bases. Looked up from germline, CDR1 is DFQATT and CDR2 is SNEGSKA (reference sequence). This CDR3 spans 15 amino acids. The V and J ends lost 3 bases and 2 bases, in that order; junction bases with no gene match: 3. The chain's CDR3 is CSARIAGGNTGELFF. CDR3 sequence (DNA): TGCAGTGCTAGGATAGCGGGGGGTAACACCGGGGAGCTGTTTTTT.

This clonotype was counted only a few times. The V call is TRBV29-1, the J call TRBJ2-5; perhaps TRBD2 as D (6 bases). CDR3 size: 17 residues. Trimming removed 0 bases at V and 2 bases at J, with 19 bases between. Germline lookup yields CDR1 SQVTM and CDR2 ANQGSEA. The CDR3 is CSVEDLGGASIQETQYF. The CDR3 region has the DNA TGCAGCGTTGAAGATCTCGGGGGAGCATCAATACAAGAGACCCAGTACTTC. Based on the CDR3 plus reference TRBV29-1 and TRBJ2-5, the full variable domain is SAVISQKPSRDICQRGTSLTIQCQVDSQVTMMFWYRQQPGQSLTLIATANQGSEATYESGFVIDKFPISRPNLTFSTLTVSNMSPEDSSIYLCSVEDLGGASIQETQYFGPGTRLLVL.

This clonotype was counted only a few times. This chain links TRBV7-2 with TRBJ2-1, with D unresolved. CDR1 is SGHTA and CDR2 is FQGNSA in the germline V gene. V shed 7 bases and J shed 2 bases, with 18 bases lying between them. The CDR3 has 16 amino acids. The CDR3 reads CASTPPPGSPYNEQFF. CDR3 DNA: TGTGCCAGCACCCCCCCCCCAGGCAGCCCCTACAATGAGCAGTTCTTC.

The V call is TRBV10-1, the J call TRBJ2-2, with D perhaps assigned TRBD1 or TRBD2 (5 bases each). This CDR3 comprises 14 residues. V dropped 6 bases and J dropped 3 bases, with 11 bases sitting between them. Germline lookup yields CDR1 WNHNN and CDR2 SYGVQD (reference sequence). In DNA, the CDR3 is TGCGCCAGCAGGCCGGGGCCCGACACCGGGGAGCTGTTTTTT. Its protein product is CASRPGPDTGELFF.

The rearrangement links TRBV4-1 to TRBJ2-1; D not certain. CDR1 and CDR2 (germline): MGHRA, YSYEKL. The CDR3 is 12 amino acids. With 2 bases removed from V and 9 bases from J, the gap between germline ends came to 8 bases. CDR3 protein: CASSQTVGEQFF. The CDR3 bases are TGCGCCAGCAGCCAAACAGTGGGTGAGCAGTTCTTC.

In this sample, this clonotype turned up a few times. The V call is TRBV2, the J call TRBJ1-5, with unresolved D. This CDR3 contains 14 residues. V gave up 8 bases and J gave up 1 base, with 12 bases separating them. Per germline, CDR1 SNHLY and CDR2 FYNNEI. The CDR3 sequence: CASEQRGSNQPQHF. The CDR3 DNA is TGTGCCAGCGAACAACGAGGGAGCAATCAGCCCCAGCATTTT.

This clonotype was observed a few times. The chain joins TRBV27 to TRBJ2-1; tentatively, D is TRBD1 (6 bases). V dropped 4 bases and J dropped 5 bases, with 9 bases sitting between them. The germline CDR1 and CDR2 sequences are MNHEY and SMNVEV (reference sequence). The CDR3 has 13 amino acids. The CDR3 DNA reads TGTGCCAGCAGTTCCCCAGGGGACAATGAGCAGTTCTTC. Protein: CASSSPGDNEQFF.

The chain couples TRBV7-8 to TRBJ2-2, with 11 bases aligning to TRBD1. Germline CDR1 and CDR2: SGHVS and FQNEAQ. The CDR3 covers 15 residues. V dropped 10 bases and J dropped 4; count of bases not matched to a gene: 8. The CDR3 DNA reads TGTGCCATCGTAGCCGGGACAGGGGGCACCGGGGAGCTGTTTTTT. Translation: CAIVAGTGGTGELFF.

This clonotype showed up just a few times. The chain recombines TRBV6-5 with TRBJ2-5, with 7 bases identical to TRBD2. Germline trimming cut 4 bases from V and 4 bases from J; bases unmatched to any gene: 6. Per the germline V gene, CDR1 is MNHEY and CDR2 is SVGAGI. This CDR3 is built from 14 residues. The CDR3 bases are TGTGCCAGCAGTTTCTCGGGACTACGAGAGACCCAGTACTTC. Encoded protein: CASSFSGLRETQYF.